The clone carrying this T cell receptor beta chain was seen repeatedly, ten times or more. The antigen is unknown. The data were taken from a study of T cells after yellow fever vaccination. Study-level background: Where fractions had low cell numbers, libraries were prepared from them with the SMART-Seq v4 Ultra Low Input RNA kit. Findings and caveats of the study: A faster peak, day 5 versus 15, was reached by the weaker secondary response. There was a possibility that FACS-sorted repertoires contained abundant clonotypes contaminating from the bulk population.

Trimming took off 3 bases at V and 6 bases at J, with 16 bases between the two ends. Germline-derived CDR1 and CDR2 are SGHRS and YFSETQ. This CDR3 has 15 amino acids. TCRdb reanalysed the 5' RACE reads using MiXCR and keeps one entry per CDR3 protein. The profile shows about 240,000 distinct CDR3 sequences, less than 8.5% of them singletons. The origin of this receptor is a man younger than 40 who received the YFV17D yellow fever vaccine. The chain combines TRBV5-1 with TRBJ2-1; D uncertain. The sequences come from CD4+ T cells sorted from PBMCs, collected 15 days after the yellow fever booster vaccination. The CDR3 loop reads CASSYWARNGNEQFF. CDR3 bases: TGCGCCAGCAGCTATTGGGCTAGGAATGGCAATGAGCAGTTCTTC.